The 7 T cell receptor beta chains in this list originate from one sample, sequenced in a study of cytomegalovirus exposure and HLA in healthy donors. The PCR had 60 Vbeta and 13 Jbeta primers. The data were produced by immunoSEQ multiplex PCR, yet TCRdb's version contains in-frame clones alone and is incomplete. The sample yields around 130,000 clones, about 8.5% seen once. Sequences were obtained from PBMCs. These receptor sequences come from a man aged 35-49 years in good health and CMV-seronegative.

This clone was counted a few times. J is TRBJ1-5 and V is TRBV6-5; TRBD1 is a possible D gene (6 bases). The CDR3 is made up of 13 amino acids. Germline CDR1 is MNHEY and CDR2 is SVGAGI. CDR3 region: CGTGRGMNQPQHF. CDR3 DNA: TGTGGGACCGGGAGGGGGATGAATCAGCCCCAGCATTTT.

The chain has TRBV10-3 and TRBJ2-7, with D tentatively TRBD1 (5 bases). Trimming cost V 7 bases and J 0 bases, with 7 bases left between them. CDR1 is ENHRY, CDR2 SYGVKD, per germline. The CDR3 is made up of 12 amino acids. This chain's CDR3 is CAIKDTSYEQYF. CDR3 nucleotides: TGTGCCATCAAGGACACCTCCTACGAGCAGTACTTC.

This chain joins TRBV19 and TRBJ1-1, with D possibly matching TRBD1 (5 bases). With 5 bases removed from V and 7 bases from J, the gap between germline ends came to 14 bases. CDR3 size: 13 residues. From germline, CDR1 is LNHDA and CDR2 SQIVND (reference sequence). The DNA of the CDR3 is TGTGCCAGTAGTGGTAGGGGTCTCAGTGAAGCTTTCTTT. Translation gives CASSGRGLSEAFF.

A few counts support this clone. This chain connects TRBV11-1 to TRBJ1-1; 8 nucleotides line up with TRBD1. This CDR3 is 13 amino acids long. The J segment lost 8 bases and the V segment lost 6 bases, leaving 8 bases of the junction unmatched. Per the germline V gene, CDR1 is SGHAT and CDR2 is FQDESV (reference sequence). The CDR3 DNA reads TGTGCCAGCAGTTTTACTGACAGGGGAGAAGCTTTCTTT. It codes for CASSFTDRGEAFF.

This chain joins TRBV11-2 and TRBJ1-2; TRBD1 is a possible D gene (6 bases). CDR3 length equals 12 residues. Germline V gene sequence: CDR1 SGHAT, CDR2 FQNNGV. The V end was cut by 1 base, the J end by 8 bases, with 8 bases between. The CDR3 nucleotides are TGTGCCAGCAGCTTAGGGACAGCAGGCTACACCTTC. Its translation: CASSLGTAGYTF. The full variable domain, with the rest looked up from reference TRBV11-2 and TRBJ1-2, is EAGVAQSPRYKIIEKRQSVAFWCNPISGHATLYWYQQILGQGPKLLIQFQNNGVVDDSQLPKDRFSAERLKGVDSTLKIQPAKLEDSAVYLCASSLGTAGYTFGSGTRLTVV.

This clone has just one count. The chain employs TRBV14 and TRBJ2-1, with D possibly matching TRBD1 (6 bases). Germline V gives CDR1 SGHDN, CDR2 FVKESK. CDR3 length: 13 amino acids. Trimming stripped 5 bases from V and 6 bases from J, with 11 bases between. CDR3 sequence reads: CASSGIRGNEQFF. DNA of the CDR3: TGTGCCAGCAGCGGGATCAGGGGCAATGAGCAGTTCTTC.

The gene calls are TRBV19 and TRBJ1-1; D ambiguous. This CDR3 comprises 13 residues. With 10 bases removed from V and 1 base from J, the gap between germline ends came to 13 bases. Germline values: CDR1 LNHDA, CDR2 SQIVND (reference sequence). The CDR3 DNA follows: TGTGCCACCAGTTGGGGAGAGAACACTGAAGCTTTCTTT. Translating it yields CATSWGENTEAFF.